Listed below are T cell receptor beta chains from one sample, sequenced in a study of blood T cells in healthy people across ages. TCRdb fed the 5' RACE reads into MiXCR, producing one record per CDR3 protein. This sample carries 1.5 million to 2 million distinct CDR3 sequences, 28% of them seen once, and the ten largest clones take roughly 8.2%. Sequenced sample: blood. These receptors were obtained from a woman between 25 and 40 years old in good health. The CDR3 runs from the conserved cysteine through the conserved F or W. D genes are given only for firm matches. Expanded clones are given a class, and other clones once, few, many or no size at all.

D gene	J gene	V gene	clone size	CDR3 protein	CDR3 DNA
NA	TRBJ2-1	TRBV7-9	few	CASSLRFVEQFF	TGTGCCAGCAGCTTACGATTCGTTGAGCAGTTCTTC
NA	TRBJ2-5	TRBV10-2	NA	CASSVRIVNEQYF	TGCGCCAGCAGTGTGCGGATCGTAAATGAGCAGTACTTC
NA	TRBJ2-1	TRBV7-2	many	CASSLGQYGEQFF	TGTGCCAGCAGCTTAGGCCAGTATGGTGAGCAGTTCTTC
NA	TRBJ2-7	TRBV14	NA	CASSHSAGDLLYFSYNEQYF	TGTGCCAGCAGCCATTCCGCAGGGGACCTTCTATATTTCTCCTACAATGAGCAGTACTTC
TRBD2	TRBJ2-1	TRBV25-1	few	CASSSTSGRDYSYNEQFF	TGTGCCAGCAGTTCTACTAGCGGGAGGGATTATTCCTACAATGAGCAGTTCTTC
TRBD1	TRBJ2-7	TRBV28	many	CASSLERGQQYF	TGTGCCAGCAGTTTAGAGAGGGGGCAGCAGTACTTC
NA	TRBJ1-4	TRBV14	NA	CASSRAHRAGEKLFF	TGTGCCAGCAGCCGAGCACACAGGGCGGGTGAAAAACTGTTTTTT
NA	TRBJ2-1	TRBV7-2	many	CASSLSSRTEQFF	TGTGCCAGCAGCTTATCGAGTCGTACTGAGCAGTTCTTC
NA	TRBJ1-2	TRBV6-1	once	CASWPGAPQDYGYTF	TGTGCCAGCTGGCCGGGCGCCCCCCAAGACTATGGCTACACCTTC
NA	TRBJ2-1	TRBV12-3/TRBV12-4	NA	CASSRRGGGSTNPYNEQFF	TGTGCCAGCAGTAGAAGAGGGGGCGGGAGTACCAATCCCTACAATGAGCAGTTCTTC
NA	TRBJ1-1	TRBV6-6	NA	CASSYHVQTEAFF	TGTGCCAGCAGTTACCATGTTCAAACTGAAGCTTTCTTT
TRBD2	TRBJ2-1	TRBV7-9	NA	CASSLDSSSGRKNEQFF	TGTGCCAGCAGCTTAGATTCGTCTAGCGGGAGGAAGAATGAGCAGTTCTTC
TRBD1	TRBJ1-4	TRBV5-1	many	CASSSGQGSADVLFF	TGCGCCAGCAGCTCAGGACAGGGATCGGCGGATGTACTGTTTTTT
TRBD1	TRBJ2-5	TRBV12-3/TRBV12-4	NA	CASSWTGLKETQYF	TGTGCCAGCAGTTGGACAGGATTAAAAGAGACCCAGTACTTC
NA	TRBJ1-4	TRBV7-9	NA	CASSSEGAGPRNEKLFF	TGTGCCAGCAGCTCGGAAGGGGCAGGCCCTCGAAATGAAAAACTGTTTTTT
NA	TRBJ2-6	TRBV29-1	NA	CSVVKWGTGTSGANVRTF	NA
TRBD2	TRBJ2-7	TRBV10-2	many	CATGGSLTYEQYF	TGCGCCACCGGCGGGAGCCTGACCTACGAGCAGTACTTC